The 12 T cell receptor beta chains reported below all come from one sample, sequenced in a study of vaccination effects on CD4 cells after COVID-19. Antigen-specific CD4+ T cell clonotypes were called by their expansion after viral peptide-pool culture in ViraFEST. Culturing for about ten days preceded CD4+ T cell isolation. Vaccination of participants consisted of two doses of either the BNT162b2 or mRNA-1273 vaccine. Some clones are missing from TCRdb's copy, which holds only in-frame ones; the method was immunoSEQ multiplex PCR. Among about 24,000 clones, approximately 69% were seen once, and the ten largest hold around 8.4%. What these receptors recognize is not known. The starting material was CD4+ T cells from PBMCs cultured with SARS-CoV-2 spike peptides, obtained after COVID-19 vaccination. The receptors here all came from a human donor who received a COVID-19 vaccine.

The rearrangement uses TRBV6-5 and TRBJ2-3, with D perhaps TRBD2 (5 bases). This CDR3 is built from 16 residues. Germline CDR1 is MNHEY and CDR2 is SVGAGI. With 0 bases removed from V and 4 bases from J, the gap between germline ends came to 14 bases. The CDR3 spells CASSYSSGTGADTQYF. CDR3 sequence (DNA): TGTGCCAGCAGTTACTCGAGTGGCACCGGGGCAGATACGCAGTATTTT.

The chain uses TRBV11-1 and TRBJ2-5; a weak D match, TRBD1 (6 bases). The CDR3 covers 13 residues. Trimming removed 6 bases from V and 5 bases from J, with 13 bases in between. Germline values: CDR1 SGHAT, CDR2 FQDESV (reference sequence). The CDR3 bases are TGTGCCAGCAGTCAACAGGGTTGGGAGACCCAGTACTTC. Amino acid sequence: CASSQQGWETQYF.

The chain is built from TRBV5-4 and TRBJ1-2, with TRBD1 matching 10 bases. Germline CDR1 reads SGHNT; CDR2 reads YYREEE (reference sequence). The length of the CDR3 is 14 residues. J lost 3 bases, V lost 4 bases, and 3 bases had no gene match. The CDR3 loop is CASSVDRGDYGYTF. As DNA, the CDR3 is TGTGCCAGCAGCGTGGACAGGGGGGACTATGGCTACACCTTC.

The chain combines TRBV18 with TRBJ2-7, with TRBD1 matching over 10 bases. V lost 2 bases and J lost 4; bases outside the gene matches: 5. Germline values: CDR1 KGHSH, CDR2 LQKENI. The CDR3 runs to 15 residues. CDR3: CASSPKTGGMYEQYF. The CDR3 nucleotides read TGTGCCAGCTCACCAAAGACAGGGGGCATGTACGAGCAGTACTTC.

The chain joins TRBV6-5 to TRBJ1-5; possibly TRBD1 for D (6 bases). The CDR3 length is 14 residues. V was shortened by 2 bases and J by 4 bases, with 9 bases between the two germline ends. The germline V gene has CDR1 MNHEY and CDR2 SVGAGI. CDR3 nucleotides: TGTGCCAGCAGTTACATCGGACAGAATCAGCCCCAGCATTTT. Its protein is CASSYIGQNQPQHF.

The chain uses TRBV5-4 and TRBJ2-7; 11 nucleotides agree with TRBD2. Germline trimming cut 4 bases from V and 8 bases from J; bases unmatched to any gene: 5. The CDR3 runs to 13 residues. Germline values: CDR1 SGHNT, CDR2 YYREEE (reference sequence). CDR3 sequence reads: CASSPGTSGKQYF. CDR3 coding DNA: TGTGCCAGCAGCCCGGGGACTAGCGGAAAGCAGTACTTC.

A single count supports this clone. This chain links TRBV12-3 or TRBV12-4 with TRBJ2-7, with a tentative D call TRBD1 (6 bases). This CDR3 comprises 13 residues. Trimming removed 8 bases from V and 7 bases from J, with 18 bases in between. The CDR3 here is CASHRDTHREQYF. CDR3 DNA: TGTGCCAGCCACCGGGACACACACCGGGAGCAGTACTTC.

The chain recombines TRBV11-3 with TRBJ2-2; D is possibly TRBD2 (6 bases). The germline gives CDR1 SGHNT, CDR2 YENEEA. V was trimmed by 5 bases and J by 6 bases, leaving 16 bases between them. CDR3 length: 15 amino acids. This CDR3 is CASSPAGRDSGELFF. CDR3 bases: TGTGCCAGCAGCCCCGCGGGGCGGGATTCCGGGGAGCTGTTTTTT.

This rearrangement joins TRBV6-2 or TRBV6-3 to TRBJ2-1; 8 positions agree with TRBD1. The CDR3 is 17 residues long. Germline V CDR1 and CDR2: MNHEY, SVGEGT. Unmatched junction bases numbered 7, after V lost 0 bases and J lost 3 bases. CDR3 bases: TGTGCCAGCAGTTACTCCCCGCCAGGGGGCGTCTACAATGAGCAGTTCTTC. It translates to CASSYSPPGGVYNEQFF.

The rearrangement uses TRBV4-1 and TRBJ2-7; TRBD2 agrees at 11 bases. Germline CDR1 is MGHRA and CDR2 is YSYEKL. The CDR3 totals 15 residues. J was trimmed by 7 bases and V by 1 base; bases with no gene match: 6. DNA of the CDR3: TGCGCCAGCAGCCAAGCATTAGCGGGGGGGAGGGAGCAGTACTTC. Its protein is CASSQALAGGREQYF.

This chain links TRBV9 with TRBJ2-2; TRBD1 is a possible D gene (6 bases). CDR1 is SGDLS, CDR2 YYNGEE, per germline. Trimming took off 0 bases at V and 3 bases at J, with 9 bases between the two ends. This CDR3 is built from 15 residues. CDR3 sequence: CASSVGGHYTGELFF. CDR3 bases: TGTGCCAGCAGCGTAGGGGGACACTACACCGGGGAGCTGTTTTTT. The whole variable domain, filled in from reference TRBV9 and TRBJ2-2, reads DSGVTQTPKHLITATGQRVTLRCSPRSGDLSVYWYQQSLDQGLQFLIQYYNGEERAKGNILERFSAQQFPDLHSELNLSSLELGDSALYFCASSVGGHYTGELFFGEGSRLTVL.

The chain couples TRBV19 to TRBJ2-1, with D uncertain. V shed 7 bases and J shed 0 bases, with 10 bases lying between them. Germline V gene lookup returns CDR1 LNHDA and CDR2 SQIVND (reference sequence). The CDR3 loop spans 14 amino acids. In DNA, the CDR3 is TGTGCCAGTACGATGAGAGACTCCTACAATGAGCAGTTCTTC. Its translation is CASTMRDSYNEQFF.